Each of the 3 T cell receptor beta chains below was sequenced from the same sample in a study of cytomegalovirus exposure and HLA in healthy donors. Primers for the PCR totalled 60 Vbeta and 13 Jbeta. This table comes from immunoSEQ multiplex PCR, and its TCRdb copy is limited to in-frame clones, with some not included. The profile shows around 78,000 clones, 65% to 85% of them singletons. Sequencing input: PBMCs. All receptors derive from a woman aged 45-59 years in good health and CMV-seronegative.

The V and J genes are TRBV18 and TRBJ2-2; D possibly corresponds to TRBD1 (6 bases). Trimming removed 3 bases at V and 6 bases at J, with 8 bases between. Germline lookup yields CDR1 KGHSH and CDR2 LQKENI. The CDR3 contains 13 residues. CDR3 residues: CASSPGAPGELFF. The CDR3 DNA is TGTGCCAGCTCACCGGGGGCACCCGGGGAGCTGTTTTTT.

Of note for this clone: An end of the junction differs from the germline gene, which may be a read error. This same CDR3 is encoded by further DNA sequences in the sample. This chain links TRBV6-1 with TRBJ1-6, with 7 positions matching TRBD1. CDR1 is MNHNS, CDR2 SASEGT, per germline. The CDR3 has 14 residues. Written as DNA, the CDR3 is TGTGCCACATCCGGGACAGAGTATAATTCCCCCCTCCACTTT. It translates to CATSGTEYNSPLHF.

This clone was recorded only once. This sequence joins TRBV5-5 and TRBJ1-5; 9 nucleotides line up with TRBD1. CDR1 and CDR2 (germline): SGHKS, YYEKEE (reference sequence). Trimming at V came to 4 bases and at J to 3 bases, leaving 5 bases not matched to a gene. This CDR3 is built from 15 residues. CDR3 amino acids: CASSPGQGVNQPQHF. The CDR3 DNA is TGTGCCAGCAGCCCGGGACAGGGAGTCAATCAGCCCCAGCATTTT.